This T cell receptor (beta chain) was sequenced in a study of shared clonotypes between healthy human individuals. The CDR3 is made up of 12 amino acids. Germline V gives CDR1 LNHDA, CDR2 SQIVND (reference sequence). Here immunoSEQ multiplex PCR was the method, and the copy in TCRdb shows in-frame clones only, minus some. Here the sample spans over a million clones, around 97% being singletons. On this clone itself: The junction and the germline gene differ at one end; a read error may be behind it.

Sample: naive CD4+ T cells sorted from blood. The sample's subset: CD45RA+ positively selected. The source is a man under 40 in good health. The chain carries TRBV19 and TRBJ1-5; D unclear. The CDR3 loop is CASSMGTVSMYF. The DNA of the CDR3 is TGTGCCAGTAGTATGGGAACAGTTTCGATGTATTTT.